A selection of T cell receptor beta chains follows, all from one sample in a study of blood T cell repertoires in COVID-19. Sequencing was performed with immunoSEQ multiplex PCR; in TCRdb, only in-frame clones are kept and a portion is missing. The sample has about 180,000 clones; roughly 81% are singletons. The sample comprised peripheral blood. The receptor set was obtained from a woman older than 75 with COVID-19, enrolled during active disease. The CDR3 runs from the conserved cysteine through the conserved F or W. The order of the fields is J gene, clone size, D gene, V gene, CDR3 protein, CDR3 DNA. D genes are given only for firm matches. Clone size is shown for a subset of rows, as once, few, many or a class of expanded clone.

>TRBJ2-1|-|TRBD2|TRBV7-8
CASSLEASGLGDEQFF
TGTGCCAGCAGCTTAGAGGCTAGCGGCCTGGGGGATGAGCAGTTCTTC
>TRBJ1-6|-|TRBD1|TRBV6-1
CASSEQGVRGASPLHF
TGTGCCAGCAGTGAACAGGGGGTAAGGGGCGCGTCACCCCTCCACTTT
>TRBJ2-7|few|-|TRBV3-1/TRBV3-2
CASSQESVSATYEQYF
TGTGCCAGCAGCCAAGAATCGGTTAGCGCGACCTACGAGCAGTACTTC
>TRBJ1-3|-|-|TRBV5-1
CASSLGQHSGNTIYF
TGCGCCAGCAGCCTAGGACAGCACTCTGGAAACACCATATATTTT
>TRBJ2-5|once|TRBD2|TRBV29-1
CSVGDYSMTQYF
TGCAGCGTAGGGGACTATTCCATGACCCAGTACTTC
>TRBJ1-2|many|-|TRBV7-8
CASSPDRNYGYTF
TGTGCCAGCAGCCCTGACAGGAACTATGGCTACACCTTC
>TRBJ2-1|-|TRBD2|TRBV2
CASKGLAGGSSYNEQFF
TGTGCCAGCAAGGGACTAGCGGGGGGAAGCTCCTACAATGAGCAGTTCTTC
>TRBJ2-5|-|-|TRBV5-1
CASSRGSETQYF
TGCGCCAGCAGTAGGGGGTCCGAGACCCAGTACTTC
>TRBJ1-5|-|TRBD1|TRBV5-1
CASRAGTGSNQPQHF
TGCGCCAGCAGGGCCGGGACAGGGAGCAATCAGCCCCAGCATTTT
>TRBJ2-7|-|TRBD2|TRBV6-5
CASRPGTSDPYEQYF
TGTGCCAGCAGACCTGGGACTAGCGATCCCTACGAGCAGTACTTC
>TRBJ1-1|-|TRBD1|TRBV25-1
CASSTRQGVNTEAFF
TGTGCCAGCAGTACCCGACAGGGGGTGAACACTGAAGCTTTCTTT
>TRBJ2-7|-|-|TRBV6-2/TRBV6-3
CASSYQSTYEQYF
TGTGCCAGCAGTTATCAATCCACTTACGAGCAGTACTTC
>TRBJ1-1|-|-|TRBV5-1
CASSLGGGVMNTEAFF
TGCGCCAGCAGCTTGGGTGGGGGGGTTATGAACACTGAAGCTTTCTTT
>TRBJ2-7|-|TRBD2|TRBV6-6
CASSLSGVGLGSEQYF
TGTGCCAGCAGTCTAAGTGGGGTGGGACTAGGGTCGGAGCAGTACTTC
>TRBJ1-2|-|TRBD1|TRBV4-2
CASSLGQGARNYGYTF
TGTGCCAGCAGCCTCGGACAGGGGGCCCGAAACTATGGCTACACCTTC
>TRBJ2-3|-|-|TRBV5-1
CASTLTVPQSTQYF
TGCGCCAGCACCTTGACAGTGCCCCAATCCACGCAGTATTTT
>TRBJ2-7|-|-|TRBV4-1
CASSQAVRYEQYF
TGCGCCAGCAGCCAAGCCGTGCGTTACGAGCAGTACTTC
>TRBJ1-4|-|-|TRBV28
CASSISRGGLGKLFF
TGTGCCAGCAGCATATCCCGAGGGGGATTGGGAAAACTGTTTTTT
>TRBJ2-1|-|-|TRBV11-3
CASSPGRAYNEQFF
TGTGCCAGCAGCCCGGGCAGGGCTTATAATGAGCAGTTCTTC
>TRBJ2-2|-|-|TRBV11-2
CASSLPLLTGELFF
TGTGCCAGCAGCTTACCCTTACTCACCGGGGAGCTGTTTTTT
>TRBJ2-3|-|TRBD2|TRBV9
CASSVRRGGTDTQYF
TGTGCCAGCAGCGTACGGCGGGGGGGTACAGATACGCAGTATTTT
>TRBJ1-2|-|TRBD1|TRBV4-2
CASSQDRGLPYGYTF
TGTGCCAGCAGCCAAGACAGGGGGCTCCCTTATGGCTACACCTTC
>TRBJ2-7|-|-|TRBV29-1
CSVLGLSSYEQYF
TGCAGCGTCCTCGGACTATCCTCCTACGAGCAGTACTTC
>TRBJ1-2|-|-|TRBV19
CASTPSGGTSWGYTF
TGTGCCAGTACCCCCTCCGGGGGGACCTCCTGGGGCTACACCTTC
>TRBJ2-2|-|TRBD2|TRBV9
CASSALEEREVITGELFF
TGTGCCAGCAGCGCCCTCGAGGAGCGGGAGGTGATCACCGGGGAGCTGTTTTTT
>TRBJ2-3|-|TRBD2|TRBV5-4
CASSPPAGVDTQYF
TGTGCCAGCAGCCCGCCTGCGGGGGTCGATACGCAGTATTTT
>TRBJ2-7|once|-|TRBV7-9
CASSSTASYEQYF
TGTGCCAGCAGCTCGACAGCCTCCTACGAGCAGTACTTC
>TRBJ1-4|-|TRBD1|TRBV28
CASSLGGQGATELFF
TGTGCCAGCAGTTTAGGGGGCCAGGGGGCCACGGAACTGTTTTTT
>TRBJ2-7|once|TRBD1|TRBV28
CASSFLGQGKDYEQYF
TGTGCCAGCAGTTTCCTGGGACAGGGTAAGGACTACGAGCAGTACTTC
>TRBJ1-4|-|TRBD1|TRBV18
CASSRQGAGEKLFF
TGTGCCAGCTCACGACAGGGGGCAGGTGAAAAACTGTTTTTT
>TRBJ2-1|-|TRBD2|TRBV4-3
CASSQDRGGWNEQFF
TGCGCCAGCAGCCAAGATCGGGGGGGATGGAATGAGCAGTTCTTC
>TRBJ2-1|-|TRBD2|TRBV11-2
CASSLEGLARNNEQFF
TGTGCCAGCAGCTTAGAGGGACTAGCTAGAAACAATGAGCAGTTCTTC
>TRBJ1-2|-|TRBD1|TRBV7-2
CASRQGVHYGYTF
TGTGCCAGCAGACAGGGGGTGCACTATGGCTACACCTTC
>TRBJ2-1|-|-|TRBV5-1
CASSLAGGRTNEQFF
TGCGCCAGCAGCTTGGCTGGGGGGAGGACCAATGAGCAGTTCTTC
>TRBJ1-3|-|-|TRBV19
CASSPITQGNTIYF
TGTGCCAGTAGCCCGATAACACAGGGAAACACCATATATTTT
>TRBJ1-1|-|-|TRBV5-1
CASSLVRNTEAFF
TGCGCCAGCAGCTTGGTCAGGAACACTGAAGCTTTCTTT
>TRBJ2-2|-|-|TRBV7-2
CASSLEGGYGELFF
TGTGCCAGCAGCTTAGAAGGAGGGTACGGGGAGCTGTTTTTT
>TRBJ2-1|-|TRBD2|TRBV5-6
CASSLELAGPNEQFF
TGTGCCAGCAGCTTGGAACTAGCGGGACCCAATGAGCAGTTCTTC
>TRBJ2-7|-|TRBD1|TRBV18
CASSPRGQASSYEQYF
TGTGCCAGCTCACCCCGGGGACAGGCGAGCTCCTACGAGCAGTACTTC
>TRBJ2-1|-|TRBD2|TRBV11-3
CASSSGTSGYNEQFF
TGTGCCAGCAGCTCCGGGACTAGCGGATACAATGAGCAGTTCTTC
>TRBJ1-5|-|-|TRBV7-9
CASSSTGFGNQPQHF
TGTGCCAGCAGCTCCACAGGGTTCGGCAATCAGCCCCAGCATTTT
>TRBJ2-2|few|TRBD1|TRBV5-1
CASSQGQWNTGELFF
TGCGCCAGCAGCCAGGGACAGTGGAACACCGGGGAGCTGTTTTTT
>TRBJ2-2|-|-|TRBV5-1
CASSRVPTGELFF
TGCGCCAGCAGTCGAGTCCCAACCGGGGAGCTGTTTTTT
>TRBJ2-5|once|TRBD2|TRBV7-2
CASSLTVAGGLETQYF
TGTGCCAGCAGCTTAACGGTAGCGGGGGGCCTAGAGACCCAGTACTTC
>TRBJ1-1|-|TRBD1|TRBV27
CASSLFRQGITEAFF
TGTGCCAGCAGTTTGTTCCGACAGGGGATCACTGAAGCTTTCTTT
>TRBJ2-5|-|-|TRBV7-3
CASSFGAGETQYF
TGTGCCAGCAGCTTCGGAGCGGGCGAGACCCAGTACTTC
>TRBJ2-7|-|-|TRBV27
CASSLYAGHYEQYF
TGTGCCAGCAGTTTATATGCAGGCCACTACGAGCAGTACTTC
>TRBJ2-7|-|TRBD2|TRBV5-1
CASHLAGGHEQYF
TGCGCCAGCCACCTAGCGGGAGGCCACGAGCAGTACTTC
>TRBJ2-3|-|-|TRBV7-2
CASSLVAGRTKSDTQYF
TGTGCCAGCAGCTTAGTAGCCGGCAGGACAAAATCAGATACGCAGTATTTT
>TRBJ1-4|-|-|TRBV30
CASRQENEKLFF
TGTGCTTCAAGACAGGAGAATGAAAAACTGTTTTTT
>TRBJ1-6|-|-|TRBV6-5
CASRKGLYNSPLHF
TGTGCCAGCAGGAAGGGACTGTATAATTCACCCCTCCACTTT
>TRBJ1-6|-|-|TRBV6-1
CASSEDSVGSPLHF
TGTGCCAGCAGTGAGGACAGCGTCGGCTCACCCCTCCACTTT
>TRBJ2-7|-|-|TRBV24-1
CATAGTSSYEQYF
TGTGCCACCGCCGGGACATCCTCCTACGAGCAGTACTTC
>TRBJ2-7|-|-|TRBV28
CASRPGFFYEQYF
TGTGCCAGCAGACCCGGGTTCTTCTACGAGCAGTACTTC
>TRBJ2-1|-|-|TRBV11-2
CASSLQAFNEQFF
TGTGCCAGCAGCTTACAGGCCTTCAATGAGCAGTTCTTC
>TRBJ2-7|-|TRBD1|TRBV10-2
CASSVTGGYEQYF
TGCGCCAGCAGTGTAACAGGGGGCTACGAGCAGTACTTC
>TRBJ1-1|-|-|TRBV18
CASSPSGLSEAFF
TGTGCCAGCTCACCCTCTGGACTCTCTGAAGCTTTCTTT
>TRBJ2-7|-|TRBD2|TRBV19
CASSALAVVSYEQYF
TGTGCCAGTAGTGCCCTAGCGGTCGTATCCTACGAGCAGTACTTC
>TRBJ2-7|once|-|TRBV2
CASREGQGYEQYF
TGTGCCAGCAGGGAAGGCCAGGGTTACGAGCAGTACTTC
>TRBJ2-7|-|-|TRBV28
CASKKEGESYEQYF
TGTGCCAGCAAGAAAGAGGGGGAGTCTTACGAGCAGTACTTC